The clone carrying this T cell receptor beta chain was counted a few times. Participants, patients aged 18 to 65, had newly diagnosed hyperthyroidism with a duration under 2 months. The record originates from a study of T cells in Graves' hyperthyroidism and ophthalmopathy. About the research overall: Before treatment of any kind, peripheral blood was taken at initial diagnosis.

Template material for amplifying TCR beta CDR3 regions consisted of RNA transcripts. In the first-round RT-PCR of the TCR CDR3, the HTBI primer set was used. TCRdb analysed the multiplex PCR reads with MiXCR anew, one entry per CDR3 protein. The data show about 740,000 distinct CDR3 sequences, approximately 15% seen once. Trimming cost V 3 bases and J 4 bases, with 16 bases left between them. Per the germline V gene, CDR1 is LNHNV and CDR2 is YYDKDF (reference sequence). The CDR3 spans 16 residues. The sequencing sample was made of blood. The TCR sequence derives from a woman aged 18 to 35 with Graves' hyperthyroidism. The V gene is TRBV15, the J gene TRBJ2-1; either TRBD1 or TRBD2 may supply D (5 bases each). The CDR3 DNA reads as TGTGCCACCAGCAGGTCGGGACCTCTATCATACAATGAGCAGTTCTTC. The encoded protein is CATSRSGPLSYNEQFF.